This T cell receptor (beta chain) was captured by sequencing in a study of blood T cell repertoires in COVID-19. This study enrolled people aged 18 to 89 from about two dozen US geographic areas. This CDR3 comprises 16 residues. Germline V CDR1 and CDR2: MDHEN, SYDVKM. V was trimmed by 7 bases and J by 4 bases, leaving 20 bases between them. Only in-frame clones appear in the TCRdb table, and some are missing; sequencing was by immunoSEQ multiplex PCR. The sample holds fewer than 450,000 clones, approximately 90% seen once. The chain employs TRBV28 and TRBJ1-5; D ambiguous. The specimen sequenced was PBMCs or T cells enriched from blood (not recorded which). The TCR originated in a woman between 18 and 29 years old who had recovered from COVID-19. This chain's CDR3 is CASIFRSVRENQPQHF. The DNA of the CDR3 is TGTGCCAGCATATTCCGCTCGGTGAGGGAGAATCAGCCCCAGCATTTT. The variable domain in full, completed from reference TRBV28 and TRBJ1-5, reads DVKVTQSSRYLVKRTGEKVFLECVQDMDHENMFWYRQDPGLGLRLIYFSYDVKMKEKGDIPEGYSVSREKKERFSLILESASTNQTSMYLCASIFRSVRENQPQHFGDGTRLSIL.